This T cell receptor beta chain was identified in a study of tumor and adjacent non-tumor tissue in lung cancer. Whole-study results and caveats: Higher tumor TCR diversity was associated with shorter survival. Tumor repertoires had a smaller top 100 clone share than normal lung.

No cell sorting was done before RNA was extracted from the tissue. This non-tumor lung sample came from over 3 cm beyond the tumor edge. Points on this clonotype: Its antigen is unidentified.

Unmatched junction bases numbered 11, after V lost 6 bases and J lost 4 bases. Germline V lookup: CDR1 MNHNS, CDR2 SASEGT. The CDR3 is 16 amino acids. The library came from three nested PCR rounds adapted from ARM-PCR protocols. TCRdb reprocessed the multiplex PCR reads via MiXCR and lists one record per CDR3 protein. This table holds 80,000 to 100,000 distinct CDR3 sequences, around three quarters found once. The V gene is TRBV6-1, the J gene TRBJ2-1; 8 positions agree with TRBD2. Input material: distant non-tumor lung tissue. The sequence derives from a man in his fifties or sixties with small cell lung cancer. As DNA, the CDR3 is TGTGCCAGCAGCTTTCACCGGGGGGGTACTTACAATGAGCAGTTCTTC. Translation: CASSFHRGGTYNEQFF.